What follows are 6 T cell receptor beta chains derived from one specimen sequenced in a study of regulatory T cells in long-lasting Graves disease. The time point denotes: newly diagnosed GD, antithyroid drugs for less than 3 months. PBMC RNA served as the TCR library source. CDR3-region Arm-PCR and iRepertoire HTBI primers produced the TCR beta libraries. TCRdb called the multiplex PCR reads again in MiXCR, with one record for every CDR3 protein. The sample has around 450,000 distinct CDR3 sequences, 15% seen once. The same sample was also used in a study of T cells in Graves' hyperthyroidism and ophthalmopathy.

The sequences come from peripheral blood mononuclear cells (PBMCs), collected at new diagnosis, from a patient treated with antithyroid drugs. The source is a woman aged 40 to 50 with Graves disease.

This clonotype was picked up many times. V gene TRBV11-3 combines with J gene TRBJ2-1; D is undetermined. The length of the CDR3 is 15 residues. CDR1 is SGHNT and CDR2 is YENEEA in the germline V gene. Trimming took off 2 bases at V and 0 bases at J, with 8 bases between the two ends. This CDR3 reads CASSLKSPSYNEQFF. CDR3 DNA sequence: TGTGCCAGCAGCTTAAAATCCCCCTCCTACAATGAGCAGTTCTTC.

This clonotype was counted at least ten times. The rearrangement uses TRBV12-3 or TRBV12-4 and TRBJ2-6, with D possibly matching TRBD2 (5 bases). Trimming shortened V by 3 bases and J by 3 bases, and 9 bases separated the two germline ends. The CDR3 length is 15 residues. This CDR3 reads CASSFAGDGANVLTF. The CDR3, as DNA: TGTGCCAGCAGTTTTGCGGGCGATGGGGCCAACGTCCTGACTTTC.

This clonotype was detected ten times or more. The J gene is TRBJ2-6, the V gene TRBV12-3 or TRBV12-4, with 15 bases fitting TRBD2. V shed 3 bases and J 2 bases; nucleotides not matched to a gene: 5. This CDR3 region has 19 residues. CDR3 DNA sequence: TGTGCCAGCAGTTTCAGGACTAGCGGGAGGGGGGCTGGGGCCAACGTCCTGACTTTC. It codes for CASSFRTSGRGAGANVLTF.

This clonotype was seen a few times. This chain links TRBV27 with TRBJ2-3; 11 nucleotides agree with TRBD2. Trimming at V came to 5 bases and at J to 2 bases, leaving 9 bases not matched to a gene. The CDR3 runs to 17 residues. Germline V lookup: CDR1 MNHEY, CDR2 SMNVEV (reference sequence). CDR3 sequence reads: CASSTRTSGSPTDTQYF. The CDR3 DNA follows: TGTGCCAGCAGTACTAGAACTAGCGGGAGTCCCACAGATACGCAGTATTTT.

The table lists this clonotype with a few counts. The J gene is TRBJ1-2, the V gene TRBV6-5, with TRBD1 matching over 7 bases. The CDR3 runs to 12 residues. J gave up 14 bases and V 2 bases, and 8 bases lay outside the gene matches. Germline CDR1 reads MNHEY; CDR2 reads SVGAGI. For the CDR3, the DNA is TGTGCCAGCAGTTACCAACAGGGGAAGGAAACCTTC. Protein: CASSYQQGKETF.

This chain uses TRBV2 with TRBJ1-2, with 8 bases lining up with TRBD1. Germline V gene sequence: CDR1 SNHLY, CDR2 FYNNEI. There are 13 residues in the CDR3. With V trimmed by 6 bases and J by 7 bases, 7 bases remained unmatched. The CDR3 region has the DNA TGTGCCAGCAGCGATGGACAGGGACGTGGCTACACCTTC. Translating gives CASSDGQGRGYTF.